This T cell receptor beta chain was sequenced for a study of blood T cell repertoires in COVID-19. Across the whole study: The United States, Italy and Spain supplied acute and convalescent COVID-19 samples. PBMCs, B-cell-depleted T cells, or T cells provided the cDNA or gDNA that made up the material.

In the study's own analysis: Amplification of reference gene primers provided the estimated nucleated cell counts. Libraries were prepared by immunoSEQ multiplex PCR; TCRdb keeps only in-frame clonotypes and omits some of them. V and J calls plus clone size are reproduced from that table; the DNA served to infer D and trimming. Of 35,000 to 50,000 clones in the sample, 88% were seen once. The germline CDR1 and CDR2 sequences are LGHNA and YNFKEQ. The CDR3 runs to 15 residues. With V trimmed by 6 bases and J by 0 bases, 7 bases remained unmatched. This sequence was found in a woman aged 40 to 50 with acute or convalescent COVID-19. The rearrangement links TRBV4-2 to TRBJ1-1, with TRBD1 matching 7 bases. What was sequenced was peripheral blood. CDR3: CASRPQGTMNTEAFF. DNA of the CDR3: TGTGCCAGCAGACCACAGGGGACCATGAACACTGAAGCTTTCTTT.